Below are 17 T cell receptor beta chains sequenced from a single sample in a study of T cells in Graves' hyperthyroidism and ophthalmopathy. RNA transcripts yielded amplified TCR beta CDR3 regions. The HTBI primer set served for first-round RT-PCR of the TCR CDR3. TCRdb itself ran the multiplex PCR reads through MiXCR, one entry per CDR3 protein. The sample lists fewer than 550,000 distinct CDR3 sequences, approximately 14% seen once, with approximately 7.5% in the top ten. What was sequenced was blood. The receptors stem from a woman in her late teens or twenties with Graves' hyperthyroidism.

The CDR3 region is CASSVGGGPLATEAFF. Here the CDR3 DNA reads TGTGCCAGCAGCGTAGGTGGGGGGCCCCTTGCCACTGAAGCTTTCTTT. The J gene is TRBJ1-1, the V gene TRBV9, with D perhaps TRBD1 (6 bases). This CDR3 is 16 amino acids long. The germline V and J ends were trimmed by 0 bases and 4 bases, with 16 bases remaining between them. Germline V CDR1 and CDR2: SGDLS, YYNGEE.

At least ten counts were recorded for this clonotype. The V call is TRBV10-3, the J call TRBJ2-5; no firm D call. Trimming took off 3 bases at V and 0 bases at J, with 2 bases between the two ends. The CDR3 is 12 amino acids. Germline lookup yields CDR1 ENHRY and CDR2 SYGVKD. The CDR3 DNA sequence: TGTGCCATCAGTGACAACCAAGAGACCCAGTACTTC. Translated, it gives CAISDNQETQYF.

The chain uses TRBV4-1 and TRBJ2-1, with TRBD1 as a possible D gene (8 bases). The length of the CDR3 is 18 residues. CDR1 and CDR2 from the germline V gene are MGHRA and YSYEKL. The germline V and J ends were trimmed by 4 bases and 4 bases, with 23 bases remaining between them. This CDR3 reads CASSLGQGWRGSYNEQFF. CDR3 DNA: TGCGCCAGCAGCCTCGGACAGGGCTGGCGCGGGAGTTACAATGAGCAGTTCTTC.

The chain links TRBV4-2 to TRBJ2-7, with no clear D. Trimming took 0 bases from V and 5 from J, leaving 14 bases between them. Germline CDR1 is LGHNA and CDR2 is YNFKEQ. This CDR3 is 15 amino acids long. CDR3 sequence: CASSQESRLPHEQYF. The CDR3 region has the DNA TGTGCCAGCAGCCAAGAGTCGCGACTTCCCCACGAGCAGTACTTC.

This clonotype has ten or more counts. The V call is TRBV5-1, the J call TRBJ1-1; no clear D gene. V lost 2 bases, J lost 4 bases, and 12 bases lay in between. This CDR3 has 14 amino acids. The germline V gene has CDR1 SGHRS and CDR2 YFSETQ. The CDR3 DNA is TGCGCCAGCAGCTTCCTTGGCCCAGGCACTGAAGCTTTCTTT. It encodes CASSFLGPGTEAFF.

There are many counts of this clonotype. J is TRBJ1-6 and V is TRBV12-3 or TRBV12-4; D is perhaps TRBD1 (5 bases). Trimming stripped 6 bases from V and 7 bases from J, with 13 bases between. The CDR3 contains 14 residues. The CDR3 spells CASRTGLRNSPLHF. CDR3 DNA: TGTGCCAGCAGAACAGGTTTGAGGAATTCACCCCTCCACTTT.

This clonotype showed up many times. This chain connects TRBV6-5 to TRBJ2-5; the D gene is possibly TRBD2 (6 bases). The CDR3 is made up of 15 amino acids. V lost 0 bases and J lost 5, with 13 bases in between. Germline lookup yields CDR1 MNHEY and CDR2 SVGAGI. The CDR3 DNA is TGTGCCAGCAGTTACTCGTTGGGGGGAAGGGAGACCCAGTACTTC. Its protein is CASSYSLGGRETQYF.

The rearrangement links TRBV7-9 to TRBJ2-3, with TRBD2 matching over 11 bases. CDR3 length: 16 amino acids. Germline assignment: CDR1 SEHNR and CDR2 FQNEAQ (reference sequence). After removal of 6 bases from V and 2 bases from J, the junction contained 7 bases not matched to a gene. The CDR3 coding sequence is TGTGCCAGCAGATCGCCGGGACTAGCGGACACAGATACGCAGTATTTT. It codes for CASRSPGLADTDTQYF.

In this sample, this clonotype turned up many times. The CDR3 nucleotides read TGTGCCGGAGGGGGACAGGGAGCCTACGAGCAGTACTTC. This encodes CAGGGQGAYEQYF. The gene calls are TRBV10-3 and TRBJ2-7; 9 bases match TRBD1. The CDR3 is 13 amino acids. The V and J ends lost 11 bases and 2 bases, in that order; junction bases with no gene match: 7. CDR1 and CDR2 (germline): ENHRY, SYGVKD.

This clonotype was counted at least ten times. The chain links TRBV9 to TRBJ1-2, with TRBD1 identical over 8 bases. Germline CDR1 is SGDLS and CDR2 is YYNGEE. The CDR3 covers 14 residues. The trim removed 4 bases at V and 6 bases at J, leaving 8 bases unmatched. CDR3 region: CASSSFDRGDGYTF. The CDR3 DNA sequence: TGTGCCAGCAGCTCCTTTGACAGGGGTGATGGCTACACCTTC.

The table lists this clonotype with many counts. The gene calls are TRBV11-3 and TRBJ2-7, with D unresolved. Per germline, CDR1 SGHNT and CDR2 YENEEA. The germline V and J ends were trimmed by 4 bases and 2 bases, with 12 bases remaining between them. The CDR3 is 14 residues long. In DNA form, the CDR3 reads TGTGCCAGCAGCTCTTCGGACGGCGCCTACGAGCAGTACTTC. Protein product: CASSSSDGAYEQYF.

This clonotype was picked up many times. CDR3: CASMSRTSGGHRNTQYF. For the CDR3, the DNA is TGTGCCAGCATGTCGAGGACTAGCGGGGGGCACAGAAATACGCAGTATTTT. This rearrangement joins TRBV12-3 or TRBV12-4 to TRBJ2-3, with 14 bases aligning to TRBD2. The CDR3 loop spans 17 amino acids. The J segment lost 7 bases and the V segment lost 7 bases, leaving 13 bases of the junction unmatched.

This clonotype was observed many times. The rearrangement uses TRBV20-1 and TRBJ2-1; D may be TRBD1 (6 bases). Germline-derived CDR1 and CDR2 are DFQATT and SNEGSKA (reference sequence). This CDR3 has 15 residues. V shed 4 bases and J shed 2 bases, with 15 bases lying between them. The CDR3 protein is CSATQYRDTYNEQFF. The CDR3 bases are TGCAGTGCTACCCAGTACAGGGACACCTACAATGAGCAGTTCTTC.

On this clonotype itself: The CDR3 carries no conserved terminal phenylalanine or tryptophan, so it likely arises from a read error. The rearrangement joins TRBV18 to TRBJ2-7, with D unclear. CDR1 is KGHSH, CDR2 LQKENI, per germline. The CDR3 spans 11 residues. Between the trimmed V and J ends, which lost 3 bases and 3 bases, there was a span of 3 bases. CDR3 nucleotide sequence: TGTGCCAGCTCACCTGACTACGAGCAGTACCTC. Translation: CASSPDYEQYL.

The chain has TRBV4-2 and TRBJ2-1, with 16 bases identical to TRBD2. The junction had 10 bases not matched to a gene; V was cut back by 4 bases and J by 4 bases. This CDR3 spans 19 amino acids. In germline, CDR1 is LGHNA, CDR2 YNFKEQ. CDR3 in amino acids: CASSPGTSGGALRYNEQFF. In nucleotides, the CDR3 is TGTGCCAGCAGCCCAGGGACTAGCGGGGGGGCACTCCGTTACAATGAGCAGTTCTTC.

This clonotype was counted at least ten times. The chain is built from TRBV29-1 and TRBJ2-7; 11 bases are shared with TRBD1. This CDR3 has 14 residues. Unmatched junction bases numbered 6, after V lost 3 bases and J lost 5 bases. Germline CDR1 SQVTM, CDR2 ANQGSEA. The CDR3 bases are TGCAGCGTTGACTGGGACAGGGGGGACCACGAGCAGTACTTC. Its translation is CSVDWDRGDHEQYF.

This clonotype was found a few times. The rearrangement uses TRBV18 and TRBJ2-3; TRBD2 agrees at 10 bases. The CDR3 has 16 residues. Trimming took 4 bases from V and 0 from J; bases not matched to a gene: 4. The V gene's germline CDR1 is KGHSH and CDR2 LQKENI. The CDR3 here is CASSLLAGISTDTQYF. CDR3 nucleotides: TGTGCCAGCTCACTACTAGCGGGGATTAGCACAGATACGCAGTATTTT.